The present T cell receptor (beta chain) was sequenced within a study of Ad26.COV2.S vaccination and SARS-CoV-2 variants. About the study: Intramuscularly, Ad26.COV2.S was given either once or twice, 56 days apart. Study-wide findings and caveats: Non-spike TCR breadth showed similarity between vaccine and placebo recipients.

The protocol was immunoSEQ multiplex PCR, while the TCRdb copy is restricted to in-frame clones and leaves out a portion. This table holds about 390,000 clones, 70% to 90% found once. Comment on this clone: Its antigen is unidentified.

Specified treatment: about 20 received Ad26.COV2.S at low or high dose, single or two shots; roughly five received placebo; per-sample allocation not given. At day 63 after the first vaccine or placebo injection, samples were drawn. In Boston, an adult donor aged 18-55 years took part. In the vaccine, an Ad26 vector expressed the SARS-CoV-2 spike of the Wuhan strain. The CDR3 has 14 amino acids. V dropped 3 bases and J dropped 5; count of bases not matched to a gene: 5. Germline V lookup: CDR1 SGDLS, CDR2 YYNGEE. Sequenced material: peripheral blood, taken in a trial of Ad26.COV2.S vaccine versus placebo. The TCR originated in a person between 18 and 59 years old who received the Ad26.COV2.S COVID-19 vaccine or a placebo. The chain combines TRBV9 with TRBJ2-1; 7 positions agree with TRBD1. CDR3 sequence reads: CASSAGQVNNEQFF. The CDR3 DNA reads TGTGCCAGCAGCGCCGGACAGGTGAACAATGAGCAGTTCTTC.